Given below is one T cell receptor (beta chain) in context. The sample holds a few counts of this clonotype. Its antigen remains undetermined. Within one base of it there is no much larger clone, and no base qualities were kept. In the germline V gene, CDR1 corresponds to SGHNT and CDR2 to YENEEA. Including cysteine and phenylalanine, the CDR3 has 14 amino acids. The retained sequence is limited to the CDR3, 42 bases, with the frame set at the first base. Trimming removed 2 bases from V and 7 bases from J, leaving 9 bases between the germline ends. Receptor libraries were prepared by PCR. Instrument used: Illumina HiSeq 2500. TCR libraries were prepared with molecular barcoding, using unique molecular identifiers to normalize TCRbeta repertoire quantification. TCRdb ran its own pipeline on the public reads, namely fastp trimming at Q25 and MiXCR clone calling, and kept in-frame beta chains. Duplicate CDR3 protein sequences are folded into a single record with the most common DNA and genes. The sample table shows about 580,000 distinct CDR3 sequences, and 23% are seen once. Around 14% of the sample lies in the top ten.

What the treatment or condition label conveys for this sample: allogeneic hematopoietic cell transplantation with graft depleted of TCRalphabeta T cells and CD19 B cells. The children who served as transplant recipients had been given grafts of TCRalphabeta/CD19-depleted allogeneic hematopoietic cells. This entry is derived from a study of T-cell reconstitution after alpha-beta-depleted transplantation in children (dated by TCRdb to about 2016). Regarding the study in general: Using TCR repertoire profiling, the study quantitatively followed how T-cell immune reconstitution unfolded in children after TCRalphabeta/CD19-depleted allogeneic hematopoietic cell transplantation.

The paper as a whole reports these results and caveats: In some patients, high TCRbeta diversity at day 60 was attributed to recipient T cells and intrathymic progenitors that had survived conditioning. The frequencies of hyperexpanded clones fell over the following months, and after one year, T-cell counts and TCRbeta diversity were mostly attributed to newly produced T cells. Apparently early alphabetaT-cell count recovery about two months after transplant reportedly relied on only several hundred rapidly expanded clones derived from non-depleted graft cells.

The material was PBMCs, mostly from graft donor cells, obtained 360 days after TCRalphabeta/CD19-depleted stem cell transplant. Recombination joined TRBV11-3 with TRBJ1-6, with no D gene named confidently. This receptor was taken from a boy under two years old who had a stem cell transplant for acute myeloid leukemia, so the T cells may come from the graft donor. The sequenced DNA: TGTGCCAGCAGCTTATTATTGGAGAATTCACCCCTCCACTTT. Its amino acids are CASSLLLENSPLHF.